The rows below give T cell receptor beta chains drawn from one sample of a study of blood T cells in healthy people across ages. Each CDR3 protein is one row after TCRdb ran MiXCR on the 5' RACE reads. This table has roughly 700,000 distinct CDR3 sequences, approximately 30% appearing once. The sample was blood. Source of these receptors: a woman older than 75 in good health. CDR3s include the opening cysteine and the closing phenylalanine or tryptophan. A D gene is named only where the DNA matches it firmly. Expanded clones are given a class, and other clones once, few, many or no size at all.

j_call,d_call,clone_size,v_call,cdr3_aa,cdr3_nt
TRBJ2-3,TRBD1,NA,TRBV18,CASSIDRGSTDTQYF,TGTGCCAGCTCAATCGACAGGGGCAGCACAGATACGCAGTATTTT
TRBJ1-1,TRBD1,few,TRBV20-1,CSAGRDSHMNTEAFF,TGCAGTGCTGGCCGGGACAGTCACATGAACACTGAAGCTTTCTTT
TRBJ2-4,NA,NA,TRBV29-1,CSAGQDIYGQYF,TGCAGCGCTGGACAAGATATCTACGGGCAGTACTTC
TRBJ1-2,NA,many,TRBV5-6,CASSISWDGWDYGYTF,TGTGCCAGCAGCATCTCCTGGGACGGCTGGGACTATGGCTACACCTTC
TRBJ2-7,TRBD2,many,TRBV29-1,CSVRGEAEQYF,TGCAGCGTCCGGGGGGAGGCCGAGCAGTACTTC
TRBJ2-7,NA,many,TRBV3-1,CASSQSGLALFKEQYF,TGTGCCAGCAGCCAAAGTGGCCTAGCGCTGTTCAAGGAGCAGTACTTC
TRBJ1-1,NA,NA,TRBV12-3/TRBV12-4,CASRRGYGTEAFF,TGTGCCAGCAGGCGGGGGTACGGAACTGAAGCTTTCTTT
TRBJ2-7,NA,many,TRBV11-2,CASTAGAVQYF,TGTGCCAGCACCGCGGGGGCGGTACAGTACTTC
TRBJ1-2,NA,few,TRBV6-1,CASSELEVHGGYTF,TGTGCCAGCAGTGAATTGGAGGTGCACGGTGGCTACACCTTC
TRBJ2-1,TRBD1,many,TRBV9,CASSVQGVNEQFF,TGTGCCAGCAGCGTCCAGGGGGTTAATGAGCAGTTCTTC
TRBJ2-5,TRBD1,NA,TRBV13,CASSPRQGAYGQYF,TGTGCCAGCAGCCCGCGACAGGGGGCCTACGGGCAGTACTTC
TRBJ2-2,NA,NA,TRBV7-6,CASSLRQDRTGELFF,TGTGCCAGCAGCTTGAGGCAGGATAGGACCGGGGAGCTGTTTTTT
TRBJ2-1,NA,few,TRBV5-1,CASSLRATGNEQFF,TGCGCCAGTTCCTTGCGGGCTACTGGAAATGAGCAGTTCTTC
TRBJ2-2,NA,few,TRBV4-3,CASSPTGTQNTGELFF,TGCGCCAGCAGCCCCACCGGGACACAGAACACCGGGGAGCTGTTTTTT
TRBJ2-4,TRBD1,few,TRBV5-6,CASSWTGGENEQYF,TGTGCCAGCAGCTGGACAGGGGGCGAGAATGAGCAGTACTTC